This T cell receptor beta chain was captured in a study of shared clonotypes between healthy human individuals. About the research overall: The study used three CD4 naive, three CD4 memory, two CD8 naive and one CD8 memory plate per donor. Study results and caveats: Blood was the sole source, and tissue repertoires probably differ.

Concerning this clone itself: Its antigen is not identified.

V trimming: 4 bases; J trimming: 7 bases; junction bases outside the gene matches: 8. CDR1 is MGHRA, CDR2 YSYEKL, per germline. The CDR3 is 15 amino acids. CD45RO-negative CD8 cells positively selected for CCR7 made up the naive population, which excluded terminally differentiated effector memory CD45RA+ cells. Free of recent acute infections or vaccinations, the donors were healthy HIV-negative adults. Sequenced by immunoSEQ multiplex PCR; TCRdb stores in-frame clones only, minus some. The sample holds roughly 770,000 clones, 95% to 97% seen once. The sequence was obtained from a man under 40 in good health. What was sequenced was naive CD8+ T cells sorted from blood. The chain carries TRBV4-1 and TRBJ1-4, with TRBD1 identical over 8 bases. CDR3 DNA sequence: TGCGCCAGCAGCCTCTTTAGGACAGGGACTGAAAAACTGTTTTTT. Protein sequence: CASSLFRTGTEKLFF.